The text below deals with one T cell receptor beta chain. V lost 8 bases to trimming and J lost 2 bases, with 13 bases between them. Germline V gene lookup returns CDR1 WNHNN and CDR2 SYGVQD (reference sequence). The CDR3 contains 13 residues. The source of the sample is a study of blood T cell repertoires in COVID-19. The overall study: T cells, B-cell-depleted T cells, or PBMCs supplied cDNA or gDNA.

How the authors handled the data: Amplification of reference gene primers was used by the study to estimate nucleated cell counts. Here immunoSEQ multiplex PCR was the method, and the copy in TCRdb shows in-frame clones only, minus some. V and J calls and clone size are as listed in that table; D and trimming were resolved from the DNA. Counted here are roughly 250,000 clones, around 89% occurring once; the ten biggest clones make up 0.7% to 0.9%. The sequence was collected from a young man with acute or convalescent COVID-19. The V gene is TRBV10-1, the J gene TRBJ2-7, with D unresolved. Sequencing input: peripheral blood. CDR3 in DNA: TGCGCCAGCCCTGGGTTTGGAGCCTACGAGCAGTACTTC. Encoded protein: CASPGFGAYEQYF.